These 3 T cell receptor beta chains originate from one sample sequenced in a study of CXCR3-negative and CXCR3-positive naive CD8 T cells. Study observations and caveats: TRB CDR3s were more hydrophobic in CXCR3-positive than in CXCR3-negative naive cells.

These TCRs are of unknown antigen specificity. 5' RACE with UMI labels generated the TRB cDNA libraries. TCRdb derives one entry per CDR3 protein from the 5' RACE reads, leaving out DNA. Seen in this sample are around 61,000 distinct CDR3 sequences; the ten most common clones hold 0.55% to 0.85%. Specimen: naive CXCR3+ CD8+ T cells from blood. Subset given: CD45RO-CCR7+CD27+CD95- naive CD8+ T cells expressing CXCR3 (TNR3+). These receptors were obtained from a human donor in good health. Some clones in this sample may be carry-over from other donors' samples.

CDR3 residues: CSAYYLAENTGELFF. V usage is TRBV20-1 and J usage is TRBJ2-2; TCRdb's D call of TRBD2 is untestable without DNA. The CDR3 loop spans 15 amino acids. CDR1 is DFQATT, CDR2 SNEGSKA, per germline (reference sequence).

This rearrangement joins TRBV7-3 to TRBJ2-1. The CDR3 extends over 16 amino acids. CDR1 and CDR2 (germline): SGHTA, FQGTGA. Here the CDR3 reads CASSPKAGDLYNEQFF.

The chain uses TRBV7-9 and TRBJ1-5. The CDR3 consists of 15 residues. Germline V CDR1 and CDR2: SEHNR, FQNEAQ (reference sequence). The CDR3 spells CASSLRSGPNQPQHF.